One and the same sample provided the 4 T cell receptor beta chains below, sequenced in a study of control samples from healthy donors and cancer patients. Profiling relied on immunoSEQ multiplex PCR, and the TCRdb table lists in-frame clones only, not all of them. Of 150,000 to 200,000 clones listed, around 90% were seen once; the top ten hold around 12%. Material for sequencing was blood. These receptors were obtained from a man younger than 45 in good health.

V and J are TRBV5-8 and TRBJ2-1, with D uncertain. The CDR3 has 15 residues. Trimming took off 0 bases at V and 2 bases at J, with 9 bases between the two ends. The V gene's germline CDR1 is SGHTS and CDR2 YDEGEE. The CDR3 sequence: CASSLDYGTYNEQFF. Written as DNA, the CDR3 is TGTGCCAGCAGCTTGGACTACGGCACCTACAATGAGCAGTTCTTC.

This rearrangement joins TRBV4-3 to TRBJ1-2; maybe TRBD1 (6 bases). The V end was cut by 0 bases, the J end by 8 bases, with 19 bases between. The CDR3 runs to 16 residues. Per germline, CDR1 LGHNA and CDR2 YSLEER. The chain's CDR3 is CASSQDPRGAIEGYTF. In nucleotides, the CDR3 is TGCGCCAGCAGCCAAGATCCAAGGGGGGCTATAGAAGGCTACACCTTC.

The rearrangement links TRBV28 to TRBJ1-5; TRBD1 matches 8 bases. Germline-derived CDR1 and CDR2 are MDHEN and SYDVKM. The J segment lost 6 bases and the V segment lost 4 bases, leaving 8 bases of the junction unmatched. The CDR3 totals 15 residues. This CDR3 is CASSSSGQVFQPQHF. For the CDR3, the DNA is TGTGCCAGCAGTTCGTCGGGACAGGTCTTTCAGCCCCAGCATTTT.

J is TRBJ1-5 and V is TRBV6-1; unclear D gene. The CDR3 covers 14 residues. The germline gives CDR1 MNHNS, CDR2 SASEGT. V lost 3 bases to trimming and J lost 11 bases, with 17 bases between them. The CDR3 here is CASSEHNLEAAQHF. In nucleotides, the CDR3 is TGTGCCAGCAGTGAGCATAACCTGGAGGCGGCCCAGCATTTT.